The rows below give T cell receptor beta chains drawn from one sample of a study of blood T cells in healthy people across ages. One entry per CDR3 protein, called by TCRdb with MiXCR from the 5' RACE reads. This sample carries approximately 830,000 distinct CDR3 sequences, approximately 59% of them seen once, and the ten largest clones take roughly 26%. Material for sequencing was blood. All receptors derive from a man aged 30 to 39 in good health. Both conserved end residues are part of each CDR3. A D gene is named only where the DNA matches it firmly. Expanded clones are given a class, and other clones once, few, many or no size at all.

cdr3_aa: CSASPGGADFGQETQYF; cdr3_nt: TGCAGTGCTAGCCCCGGCGGGGCAGACTTCGGGCAAGAGACCCAGTACTTC; j_call: TRBJ2-5; d_call: .; v_call: TRBV20-1; clone_size: many; cdr3_length: 17
cdr3_aa: CASTVRLGAETQYF; cdr3_nt: TGTGCCAGCACCGTGAGACTGGGAGCAGAGACCCAGTACTTC; j_call: TRBJ2-5; d_call: .; v_call: TRBV12-3/TRBV12-4; clone_size: .; cdr3_length: 14
cdr3_aa: CASSWGLAGGAYQETQYF; cdr3_nt: TGTGCCAGCAGTTGGGGACTAGCGGGGGGGGCGTACCAAGAGACCCAGTACTTC; j_call: TRBJ2-5; d_call: TRBD2; v_call: TRBV7-3; clone_size: .; cdr3_length: 18
cdr3_aa: CASSLYGNYGYTF; cdr3_nt: TGTGCCAGCAGTTTATATGGTAACTATGGCTACACCTTC; j_call: TRBJ1-2; d_call: .; v_call: TRBV28; clone_size: .; cdr3_length: 13
cdr3_aa: CASSLNGQGKQPQHF; cdr3_nt: TGTGCCAGCAGCCTCAACGGACAGGGGAAACAGCCCCAGCATTTT; j_call: TRBJ1-5; d_call: TRBD1; v_call: TRBV9; clone_size: .; cdr3_length: 15
cdr3_aa: CSARDAGPSGASSYEQYF; cdr3_nt: TGCAGTGCTAGAGATGCGGGTCCCTCTGGGGCGAGCTCCTACGAGCAGTACTTC; j_call: TRBJ2-7; d_call: .; v_call: TRBV20-1; clone_size: .; cdr3_length: 18
cdr3_aa: CASSSDRGSPLHF; cdr3_nt: TGTGCCAGCAGTTCCGACAGGGGGTCACCCCTCCACTTT; j_call: TRBJ1-6; d_call: TRBD1; v_call: TRBV6-5; clone_size: few; cdr3_length: 13
cdr3_aa: CASSTQLEGYEQYF; cdr3_nt: TGTGCCAGCAGTACGCAACTAGAGGGTTACGAGCAGTACTTC; j_call: TRBJ2-7; d_call: .; v_call: TRBV28; clone_size: .; cdr3_length: 14
cdr3_aa: CASSPLILADSPPKQYF; cdr3_nt: TGCGCCAGCAGCCCTCTTATCCTAGCGGACTCCCCTCCGAAACAGTACTTC; j_call: TRBJ2-5; d_call: TRBD2; v_call: TRBV7-2; clone_size: .; cdr3_length: 17
cdr3_aa: CASSPWTSGAHEQYF; cdr3_nt: TGCGCCAGCAGCCCCTGGACTAGCGGGGCCCACGAGCAGTACTTC; j_call: TRBJ2-7; d_call: TRBD2; v_call: TRBV4-3; clone_size: few; cdr3_length: 15
cdr3_aa: CSVDRGLYNEQYF; cdr3_nt: TGCAGCGTTGACAGGGGTCTTTACAATGAGCAGTACTTC; j_call: TRBJ2-7; d_call: .; v_call: TRBV29-1; clone_size: .; cdr3_length: 13
cdr3_aa: CSTSPLGPLYPQHF; cdr3_nt: TGCAGTACTAGTCCATTAGGACCCCTATATCCCCAGCATTTT; j_call: TRBJ1-5; d_call: .; v_call: TRBV20-1; clone_size: .; cdr3_length: 14
cdr3_aa: CASTAGTYGYTF; cdr3_nt: TGTGCCAGCACCGCAGGGACCTATGGCTACACCTTC; j_call: TRBJ1-2; d_call: .; v_call: TRBV25-1; clone_size: .; cdr3_length: 12
cdr3_aa: CASSSAGVTYEQYF; cdr3_nt: TGTGCCAGCAGTTCTGCGGGGGTCACTTACGAGCAGTACTTC; j_call: TRBJ2-7; d_call: TRBD2; v_call: TRBV6-6; clone_size: few; cdr3_length: 14
cdr3_aa: CAISVWSGGAAEGSYNEQFF; cdr3_nt: TGTGCCATCAGTGTGTGGAGCGGGGGGGCCGCAGAGGGATCCTACAATGAGCAGTTCTTC; j_call: TRBJ2-1; d_call: TRBD2; v_call: TRBV10-3; clone_size: .; cdr3_length: 20
cdr3_aa: CASSRLGQGWNNEQFF; cdr3_nt: TGCGCCAGCAGCCGCCTGGGACAGGGCTGGAACAATGAGCAGTTCTTC; j_call: TRBJ2-1; d_call: TRBD1; v_call: TRBV4-3; clone_size: .; cdr3_length: 16
cdr3_aa: CASSVQGDTQYF; cdr3_nt: TGTGCCAGCAGTGTACAGGGAGATACGCAGTATTTT; j_call: TRBJ2-3; d_call: .; v_call: TRBV25-1; clone_size: .; cdr3_length: 12